This entry concerns a single T cell receptor (beta chain). The sample originates from a study of blood T cell repertoires in COVID-19. Whole-study context: Specimens from acute and convalescent COVID-19 originated in the United States, Italy and Spain.

J lost 4 bases, V lost 6 bases, and 6 bases had no gene match. This CDR3 has 14 residues. The germline CDR1 and CDR2 sequences are ENHRY and SYGVKD. The assay was immunoSEQ multiplex PCR, and TCRdb's table has in-frame clones only and misses some. The sample has some 220,000 clones, approximately 85% seen once; the top ten hold less than 6%. Recruited during active infection, patients (from Seattle) were subsequently followed longitudinally. Sequencing was performed on peripheral blood. This chain links TRBV10-3 with TRBJ1-2; TRBD1 agrees at 9 bases. The TCR sequence derives from a woman in her 70s with COVID-19, enrolled during active disease. The CDR3 bases are TGTGCCATCAGGAGGACAGGGGACGGCTATGGCTACACCTTC. Encoded protein: CAIRRTGDGYGYTF.